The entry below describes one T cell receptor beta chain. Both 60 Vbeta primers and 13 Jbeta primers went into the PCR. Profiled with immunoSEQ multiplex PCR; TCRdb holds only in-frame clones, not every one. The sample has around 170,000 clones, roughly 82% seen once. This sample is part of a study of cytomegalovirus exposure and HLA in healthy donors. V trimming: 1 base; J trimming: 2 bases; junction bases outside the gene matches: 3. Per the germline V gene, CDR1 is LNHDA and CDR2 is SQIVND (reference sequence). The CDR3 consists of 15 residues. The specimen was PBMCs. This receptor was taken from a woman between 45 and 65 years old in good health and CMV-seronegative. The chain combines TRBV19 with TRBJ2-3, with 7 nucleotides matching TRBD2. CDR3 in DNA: TGTGCCAGTAGTATAGGCGGGAGCTTCACAGATACGCAGTATTTT. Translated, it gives CASSIGGSFTDTQYF.